Listed here are 20 T cell receptor beta chains from one sample, sequenced in a study of cytomegalovirus exposure and HLA in healthy donors. Sequenced by immunoSEQ multiplex PCR; TCRdb stores in-frame clones only, minus some. The sample contains approximately 260,000 clones, roughly 85% of which appear only once. Input material: PBMCs. Every receptor here comes from a woman younger than 35 in good health and CMV-seronegative.

The chain carries TRBV6-1 and TRBJ2-7; no firm D call. V gave up 2 bases and J gave up 0 bases, with 8 bases separating them. The CDR3 is 14 amino acids. Germline-derived CDR1 and CDR2 are MNHNS and SASEGT. CDR3: CASSEMAYSYEQYF. CDR3 coding DNA: TGTGCCAGCAGTGAAATGGCATACTCCTACGAGCAGTACTTC.

The rearrangement links TRBV6-1 to TRBJ1-1; the D is unclear. Trimming left V 7 bases short and J 5 bases short, with 8 bases between. The V gene's germline CDR1 is MNHNS and CDR2 SASEGT. The CDR3 sequence is 11 residues long. The CDR3 coding sequence is TGTGCCAGCACTCCCCGTACTGAAGCTTTCTTT. Protein product: CASTPRTEAFF.

The rearrangement links TRBV6-5 to TRBJ2-7, with 7 bases fitting TRBD2. Trimming cost V 3 bases and J 3 bases; bases outside gene matches: 8. CDR3 length equals 15 residues. CDR1 MNHEY and CDR2 SVGAGI come from the germline V gene. Written as DNA, the CDR3 is TGTGCCAGCAGTTATGGAGGCGGGAGTAACTACGAGCAGTACTTC. Protein product: CASSYGGGSNYEQYF.

This chain joins TRBV6-5 and TRBJ1-2, with unresolved D. This CDR3 has 15 residues. The V gene's germline CDR1 is MNHEY and CDR2 SVGAGI. V shed 0 bases and J shed 4 bases, with 12 bases lying between them. The CDR3 region is CASSYSPGSSYGYTF. The CDR3 nucleotides read TGTGCCAGCAGTTACTCGCCGGGATCGAGCTATGGCTACACCTTC.

V and J are TRBV29-1 and TRBJ1-1; 8 bases match TRBD1. Germline lookup yields CDR1 SQVTM and CDR2 ANQGSEA. Losses at the gene ends were 6 bases for V and 9 bases for J; bases not matched to a gene: 15. The CDR3 loop spans 14 amino acids. The CDR3 bases are TGCAGCGTGCCCGGACAGGGAGGAGTTGCGAAAGCTTTCTTT. The encoded protein is CSVPGQGGVAKAFF.

V and J are TRBV27 and TRBJ1-1; TRBD1 might be the D (5 bases). The CDR3 extends over 15 amino acids. CDR1 and CDR2 (germline): MNHEY, SMNVEV (reference sequence). V was cut by 2 bases and J by 4 bases, with 14 bases left in between. The DNA for the CDR3 is TGTGCCAGCAGTTTAAGCGCAGGGTTTGGCACTGAAGCTTTCTTT. Translation: CASSLSAGFGTEAFF.

V and J are TRBV11-2 and TRBJ2-7; 9 positions agree with TRBD1. The V gene end was trimmed by 2 bases and the J gene end by 5 bases; junction bases not matched to a gene: 10. This CDR3 contains 16 residues. Germline V lookup: CDR1 SGHAT, CDR2 FQNNGV. The CDR3 spells CASSLTPGTGRNEQYF. The CDR3 DNA is TGTGCCAGCAGCTTAACCCCCGGGACAGGGAGGAACGAGCAGTACTTC.

The rearrangement uses TRBV4-1 and TRBJ1-3; 7 bases align to TRBD1. CDR3 length equals 17 residues. V dropped 3 bases and J dropped 1; count of bases not matched to a gene: 9. Looked up from germline, CDR1 is MGHRA and CDR2 is YSYEKL. CDR3 nucleotides: TGCGCCAGCAGCCATCCGACAGGGTTAGGTTCTGGAAACACCATATATTTT. It specifies CASSHPTGLGSGNTIYF.

This CDR3 is CASSKTGASNQPQHF. Written as DNA, the CDR3 is TGTGCCAGCAGCAAAACAGGGGCTAGCAATCAGCCCCAGCATTTT. The chain links TRBV6-5 to TRBJ1-5; 7 nucleotides align to TRBD1. The length of the CDR3 is 15 residues. CDR1 is MNHEY, CDR2 SVGAGI, per germline. The junction had 5 bases not matched to a gene; V was cut back by 6 bases and J by 0 bases.

This rearrangement joins TRBV4-3 to TRBJ1-2; tentative D call: TRBD1 (6 bases). Germline-derived CDR1 and CDR2 are LGHNA and YSLEER. There are 15 residues in the CDR3. V shed 1 base and J shed 8 bases, with 17 bases lying between them. This CDR3 reads CASSQGTEKEIGYTF. The DNA of the CDR3 is TGCGCCAGCAGCCAAGGGACAGAAAAGGAAATCGGCTACACCTTC.

The V gene is TRBV14, the J gene TRBJ1-1; the match to TRBD1 covers 7 bases. The CDR3 runs to 15 residues. Per the germline V gene, CDR1 is SGHDN and CDR2 is FVKESK. The V gene end was trimmed by 4 bases and the J gene end by 0 bases; junction bases not matched to a gene: 5. The CDR3 loop is CASSPRGQLNTEAFF. CDR3 sequence (DNA): TGTGCCAGCAGCCCAAGGGGGCAGCTGAACACTGAAGCTTTCTTT.

V usage is TRBV25-1 and J usage is TRBJ1-1, with D hard to call. V dropped 5 bases and J dropped 8 bases, with 9 bases sitting between them. The CDR3 totals 11 residues. Germline CDR1 is MGHDK and CDR2 is SYGVNS. Here the CDR3 DNA reads TGTGCCAGCAGTATATATACAGAAGCTTTCTTT. Residues: CASSIYTEAFF. The full variable domain, with the rest looked up from reference TRBV25-1 and TRBJ1-1, is EADIYQTPRYLVIGTGKKITLECSQTMGHDKMYWYQQDPGMELHLIHYSYGVNSTEKGDLSSESTVSRIRTEHFPLTLESARPSHTSQYLCASSIYTEAFFGQGTRLTVV.

The chain uses TRBV18 and TRBJ1-3; no definite D call. V was trimmed by 1 base and J by 0 bases, leaving 10 bases between them. Germline CDR1 and CDR2: KGHSH and LQKENI. The CDR3 sequence is 16 residues long. Here the CDR3 DNA reads TGTGCCAGCTCACCACAAAGCACCAACTCTGGAAACACCATATATTTT. Protein: CASSPQSTNSGNTIYF.

This chain joins TRBV6-5 and TRBJ2-3; 9 bases fit TRBD2. Germline V gene data show CDR1 as MNHEY and CDR2 as SVGAGI. After removal of 2 bases from V and 7 bases from J, the junction contained 7 bases not matched to a gene. The CDR3 totals 15 residues. The CDR3 coding sequence is TGTGCCAGCAGTTACAGAGGCGGGGGGGCATATACGCAGTATTTT. Translation: CASSYRGGGAYTQYF.

The chain has TRBV30 and TRBJ2-7, with unresolved D. Trimming removed 2 bases at V and 3 bases at J, with 14 bases between. The CDR3 covers 14 residues. The V gene's germline CDR1 is GTSNPN and CDR2 SVGIG (reference sequence). CDR3 in amino acids: CAWSLRLGFYEQYF. Written as DNA, the CDR3 is TGTGCCTGGAGTTTGAGGCTAGGTTTCTACGAGCAGTACTTC.

Only a few counts were recorded for this clone. The J gene is TRBJ1-2, the V gene TRBV29-1, with D tentatively TRBD1 (5 bases). The CDR3 is made up of 11 amino acids. Deletions cut 7 bases from V and 6 bases from J, with 12 bases between. Germline V gene lookup returns CDR1 SQVTM and CDR2 ANQGSEA. CDR3 DNA: TGCAGCGGATCGGAGGGGAATGGCTACACCTTC. Amino acids: CSGSEGNGYTF.

The sample holds a few counts of this clone. The gene calls are TRBV7-9 and TRBJ2-1; 7 nucleotides agree with TRBD1. CDR3 size: 13 residues. Trimming cost V 5 bases and J 7 bases; bases outside gene matches: 5. Germline V gene lookup returns CDR1 SEHNR and CDR2 FQNEAQ (reference sequence). The CDR3 loop reads CASSNRGLNEQFF. The CDR3 DNA reads as TGTGCCAGCAGCAATAGGGGGCTAAATGAGCAGTTCTTC.

This chain joins TRBV6-5 and TRBJ1-3; D may be TRBD1 (6 bases). CDR1 is MNHEY and CDR2 is SVGAGI in the germline V gene. This CDR3 has 15 amino acids. V dropped 3 bases and J dropped 2 bases, with 11 bases sitting between them. This CDR3 is CASSYGGATGNTIYF. CDR3 in DNA: TGTGCCAGCAGTTATGGGGGGGCGACTGGAAACACCATATATTTT.

The rearrangement uses TRBV11-3 and TRBJ2-7, with 7 bases identical to TRBD2. Germline V gene lookup returns CDR1 SGHNT and CDR2 YENEEA. CDR3 length: 15 residues. Trimming took 5 bases from V and 0 from J; bases not matched to a gene: 7. Here the CDR3 reads CASSALAVSSYEQYF. In nucleotides, the CDR3 is TGTGCCAGCAGCGCGCTAGCGGTGAGCTCCTACGAGCAGTACTTC.

This clone showed up just a few times. The chain carries TRBV2 and TRBJ1-5; the D is unclear. V shed 8 bases and J shed 0 bases, with 11 bases lying between them. Germline V lookup: CDR1 SNHLY, CDR2 FYNNEI. The CDR3 contains 14 residues. Written as DNA, the CDR3 is TGTGCCAGCCGTCGGGAGAATAGCAATCAGCCCCAGCATTTT. This sequence encodes CASRRENSNQPQHF.